This T cell receptor beta chain derives from a study of cytomegalovirus exposure and HLA in healthy donors. The germline V and J ends were trimmed by 5 bases and 7 bases, with 12 bases remaining between them. Germline CDR1 SGHVS, CDR2 FNYEAQ. The CDR3 length is 13 residues. Use of 60 Vbeta and 13 Jbeta primers characterized the PCR. TCRdb keeps only in-frame clones here, not all; method: immunoSEQ multiplex PCR. The repertoire holds 100,000 or so clones, 69% seen once, with roughly 3% in the top ten. The receptor comes from a man aged 25 to 40 in good health and CMV-seronegative. Sequenced: PBMCs. V is TRBV7-6 and J is TRBJ2-1; D not resolved. Here the CDR3 reads CASSPQLENEQFF. The CDR3 coding sequence is TGTGCCAGCAGCCCCCAGCTGGAGAATGAGCAGTTCTTC.